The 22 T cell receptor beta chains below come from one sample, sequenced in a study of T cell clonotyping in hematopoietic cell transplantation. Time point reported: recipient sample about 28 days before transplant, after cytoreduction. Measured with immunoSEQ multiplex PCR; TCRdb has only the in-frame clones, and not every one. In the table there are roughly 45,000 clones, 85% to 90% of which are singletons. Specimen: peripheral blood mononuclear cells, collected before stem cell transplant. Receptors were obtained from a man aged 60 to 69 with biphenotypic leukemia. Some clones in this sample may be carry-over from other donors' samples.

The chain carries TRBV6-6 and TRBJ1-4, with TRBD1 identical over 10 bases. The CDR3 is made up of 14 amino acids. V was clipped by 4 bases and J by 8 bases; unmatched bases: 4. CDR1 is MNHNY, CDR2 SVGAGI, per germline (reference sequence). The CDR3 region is CASSSPTGGEKLFF. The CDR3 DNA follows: TGTGCCAGCAGTTCTCCGACAGGGGGCGAAAAACTGTTTTTT.

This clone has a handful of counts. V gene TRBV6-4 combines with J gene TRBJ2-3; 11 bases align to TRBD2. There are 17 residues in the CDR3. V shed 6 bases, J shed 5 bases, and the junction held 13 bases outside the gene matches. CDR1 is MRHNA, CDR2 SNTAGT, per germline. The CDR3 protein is CASRDLLLAGVLDTQYF. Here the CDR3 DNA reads TGTGCCAGCAGAGACCTCCTACTAGCGGGAGTATTAGATACGCAGTATTTT.

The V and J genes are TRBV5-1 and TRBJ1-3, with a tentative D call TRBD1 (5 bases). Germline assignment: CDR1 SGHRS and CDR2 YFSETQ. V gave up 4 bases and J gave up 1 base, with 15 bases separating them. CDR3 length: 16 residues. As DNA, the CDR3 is TGCGCCAGCAGCCCTACAGAACAGGTTTCTGGAAACACCATATATTTT. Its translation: CASSPTEQVSGNTIYF.

CDR3 loop: CSARGQDGYTF. The CDR3 nucleotides are TGCAGTGCTAGGGGACAGGACGGCTACACCTTC. The V and J genes are TRBV20-1 and TRBJ1-2, with 8 positions matching TRBD1. This CDR3 is 11 amino acids long. Germline V lookup: CDR1 DFQATT, CDR2 SNEGSKA (reference sequence). The ends lost 3 bases at V and 8 bases at J; junction bases unmatched: 2.

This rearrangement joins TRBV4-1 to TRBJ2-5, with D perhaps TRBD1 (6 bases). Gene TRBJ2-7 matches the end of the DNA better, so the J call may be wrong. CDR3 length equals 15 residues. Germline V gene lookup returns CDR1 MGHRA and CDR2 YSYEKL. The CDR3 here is CASSPHVDSSYEQYF. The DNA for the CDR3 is TGCGCCAGCAGCCCCCACGTGGACAGCTCCTACGAGCAGTACTTC.

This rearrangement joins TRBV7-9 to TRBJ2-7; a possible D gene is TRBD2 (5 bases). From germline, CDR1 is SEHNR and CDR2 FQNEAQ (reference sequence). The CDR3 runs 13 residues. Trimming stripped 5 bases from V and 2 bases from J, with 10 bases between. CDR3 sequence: CASSAPGTYEQYF. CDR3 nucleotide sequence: TGTGCCAGCAGCGCTCCGGGAACCTACGAGCAGTACTTC.

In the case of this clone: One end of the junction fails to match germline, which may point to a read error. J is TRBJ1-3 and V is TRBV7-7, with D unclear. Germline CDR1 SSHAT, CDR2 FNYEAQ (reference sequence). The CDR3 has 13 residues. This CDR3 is CASSLGSGNTIYF. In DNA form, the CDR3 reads TGTGCTAGCAGCTTAGGTTCTGGAAACACCATATATTTT.

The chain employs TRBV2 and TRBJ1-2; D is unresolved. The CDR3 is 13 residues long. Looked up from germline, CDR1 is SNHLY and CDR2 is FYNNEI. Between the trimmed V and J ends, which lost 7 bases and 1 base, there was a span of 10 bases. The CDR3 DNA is TGTGCCAGCACCACGACCTATAACTATGGCTACACCTTC. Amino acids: CASTTTYNYGYTF.

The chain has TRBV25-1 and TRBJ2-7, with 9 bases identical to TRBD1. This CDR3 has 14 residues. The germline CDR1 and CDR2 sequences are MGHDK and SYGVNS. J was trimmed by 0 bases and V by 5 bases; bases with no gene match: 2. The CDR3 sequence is CASSQTGGSYEQYF. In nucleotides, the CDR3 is TGTGCCAGCAGTCAGACAGGGGGCTCCTACGAGCAGTACTTC.

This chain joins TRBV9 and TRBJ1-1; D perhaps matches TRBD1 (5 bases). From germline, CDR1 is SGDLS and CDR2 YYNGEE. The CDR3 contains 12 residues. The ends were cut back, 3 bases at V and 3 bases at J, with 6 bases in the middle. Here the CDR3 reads CASSGGDTEAFF. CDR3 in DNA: TGTGCCAGCAGCGGGGGCGACACTGAAGCTTTCTTT.

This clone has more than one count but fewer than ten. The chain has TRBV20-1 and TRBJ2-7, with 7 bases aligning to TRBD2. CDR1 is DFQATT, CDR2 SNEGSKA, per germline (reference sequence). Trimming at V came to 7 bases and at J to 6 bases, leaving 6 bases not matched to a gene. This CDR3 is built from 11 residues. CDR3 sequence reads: CSVPSGVEQYF. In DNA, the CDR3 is TGCAGTGTCCCGAGCGGGGTCGAGCAGTACTTC.

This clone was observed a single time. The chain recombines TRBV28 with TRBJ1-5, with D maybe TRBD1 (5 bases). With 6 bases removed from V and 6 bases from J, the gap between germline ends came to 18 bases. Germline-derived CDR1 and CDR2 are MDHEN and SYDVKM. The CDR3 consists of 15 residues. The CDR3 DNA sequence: TGTGCCAGCAGCGCTTGGACAAGTAGGAGTCAGCCCCAGCATTTT. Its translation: CASSAWTSRSQPQHF.

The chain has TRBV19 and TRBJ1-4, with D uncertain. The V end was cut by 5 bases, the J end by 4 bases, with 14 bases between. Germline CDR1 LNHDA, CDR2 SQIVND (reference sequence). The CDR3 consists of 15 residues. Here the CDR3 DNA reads TGTGCCAGTAGTGTGGAGGGCCAGCGTAATGAAAAACTGTTTTTT. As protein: CASSVEGQRNEKLFF.

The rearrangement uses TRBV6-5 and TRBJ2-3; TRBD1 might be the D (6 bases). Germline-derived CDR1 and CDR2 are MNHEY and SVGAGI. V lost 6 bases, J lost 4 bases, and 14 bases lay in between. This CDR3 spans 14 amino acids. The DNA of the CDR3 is TGTGCCAGCAGCTCAGGGGTTTTCGCAGATACGCAGTATTTT. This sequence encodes CASSSGVFADTQYF.

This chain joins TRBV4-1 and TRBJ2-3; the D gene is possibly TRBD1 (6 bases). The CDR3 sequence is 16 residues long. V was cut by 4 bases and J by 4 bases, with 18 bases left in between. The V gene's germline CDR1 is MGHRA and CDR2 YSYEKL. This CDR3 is CASSLDLTGPPDTQYF. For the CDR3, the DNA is TGCGCCAGCAGCCTAGACCTTACAGGGCCCCCAGATACGCAGTATTTT.

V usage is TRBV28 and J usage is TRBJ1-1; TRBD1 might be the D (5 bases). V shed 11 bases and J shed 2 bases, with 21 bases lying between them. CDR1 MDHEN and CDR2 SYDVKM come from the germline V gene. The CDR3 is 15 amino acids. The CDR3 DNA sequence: TGTGCCGTTGTTGGGCCCGTGACAGCAAACACTGAAGCTTTCTTT. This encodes CAVVGPVTANTEAFF.

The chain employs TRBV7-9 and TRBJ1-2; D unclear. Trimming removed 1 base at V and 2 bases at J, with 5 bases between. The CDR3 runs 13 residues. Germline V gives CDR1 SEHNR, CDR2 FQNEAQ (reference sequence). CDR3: CASSLDQNYGYTF. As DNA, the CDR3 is TGTGCCAGCAGCTTAGATCAAAACTATGGCTACACCTTC. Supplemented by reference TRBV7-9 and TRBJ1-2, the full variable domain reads DTGVSQNPRHKITKRGQNVTFRCDPISEHNRLYWYRQTLGQGPEFLTYFQNEAQLEKSRLLSDRFSAERPKGSFSTLEIQRTEQGDSAMYLCASSLDQNYGYTFGSGTRLTVV.

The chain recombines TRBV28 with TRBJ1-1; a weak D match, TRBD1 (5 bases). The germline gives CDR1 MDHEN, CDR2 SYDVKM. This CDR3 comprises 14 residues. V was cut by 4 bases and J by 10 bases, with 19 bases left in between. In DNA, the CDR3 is TGTGCCAGCAGTTGGGGGACGAACTCAGAGAGAGCTTTCTTT. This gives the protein CASSWGTNSERAFF.

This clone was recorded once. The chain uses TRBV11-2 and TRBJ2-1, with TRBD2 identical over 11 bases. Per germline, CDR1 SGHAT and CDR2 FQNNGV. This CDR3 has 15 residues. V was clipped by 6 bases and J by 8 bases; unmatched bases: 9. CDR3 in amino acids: CASRIAGGPWDEQFF. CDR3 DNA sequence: TGTGCCAGCAGGATAGCGGGAGGGCCTTGGGATGAGCAGTTCTTC.

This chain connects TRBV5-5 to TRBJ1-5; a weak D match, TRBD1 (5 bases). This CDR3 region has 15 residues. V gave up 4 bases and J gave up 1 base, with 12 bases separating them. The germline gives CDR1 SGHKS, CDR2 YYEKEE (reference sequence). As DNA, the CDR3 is TGTGCCAGCAGCCAGACGGGACGAAGCAATCAGCCCCAGCATTTT. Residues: CASSQTGRSNQPQHF.

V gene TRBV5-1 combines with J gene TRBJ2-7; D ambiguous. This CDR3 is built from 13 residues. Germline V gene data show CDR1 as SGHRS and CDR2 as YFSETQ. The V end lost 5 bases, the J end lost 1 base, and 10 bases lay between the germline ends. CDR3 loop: CASRGLKSYEQYF. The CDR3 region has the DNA TGCGCCAGCAGAGGGTTAAAGTCCTACGAGCAGTACTTC. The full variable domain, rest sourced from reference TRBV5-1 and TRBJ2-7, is KAGVTQTPRYLIKTRGQQVTLSCSPISGHRSVSWYQQTPGQGLQFLFEYFSETQRNKGNFPGRFSGRQFSNSRSEMNVSTLELGDSALYLCASRGLKSYEQYFGPGTRLTVT.

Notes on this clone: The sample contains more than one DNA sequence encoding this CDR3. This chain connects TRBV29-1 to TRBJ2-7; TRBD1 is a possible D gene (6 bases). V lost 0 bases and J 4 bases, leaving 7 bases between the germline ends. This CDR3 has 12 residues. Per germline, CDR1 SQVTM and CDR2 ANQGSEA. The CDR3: CSVEDRGYEQYF. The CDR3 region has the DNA TGCAGCGTTGAAGACAGGGGTTACGAGCAGTACTTC.